Listed below are T cell receptor beta chains from one sample, sequenced in a study of T-cell reconstitution after alpha-beta-depleted transplantation in children. MiXCR, run by TCRdb on the PCR reads, gives a single entry per CDR3 protein. There are 250,000 to 300,000 distinct CDR3 sequences in the sample; 9.5% to 13% occur only once, and around 22% lies in the top ten. This sample comprised peripheral blood, obtained 180 days after TCRalphabeta/CD19-depleted stem cell transplant. These receptors originate from a male patient between 2 and 15 years old who had a stem cell transplant for chronic granulomatous disease, so the T cells may come from the graft donor. Each CDR3 is given without its conserved first and last residue. The order of the fields is V gene, clone size, J gene, CDR3 protein. Size is stated for part of the rows, as once, few or many counts, or as a class when the clone is expanded.

V: TRBV7-2; size: many; J: TRBJ2-3; CDR3: ASSLALADTQY
V: TRBV5-1; size: many; J: TRBJ2-1; CDR3: ASSIRRGPLSYNEQF
V: TRBV6-1; size: many; J: TRBJ2-3; CDR3: ASSRDRGGTDTQY
V: TRBV30; size: many; J: TRBJ2-7; CDR3: AWGSSYEQY
V: TRBV20-1; size: many; J: TRBJ1-4; CDR3: SAEQGAANEKLF
V: TRBV19; size: NA; J: TRBJ1-2; CDR3: ASRILGGYGYT
V: TRBV27; size: many; J: TRBJ2-1; CDR3: ASSLSGGSSYNEQF
V: TRBV7-2; size: many; J: TRBJ2-1; CDR3: ASSLGGGANEQF
V: TRBV5-1; size: many; J: TRBJ2-3; CDR3: ASMGLRTDTQY
V: TRBV7-2; size: many; J: TRBJ2-3; CDR3: ASSKRLAGRRDTQY
V: TRBV5-6; size: many; J: TRBJ2-6; CDR3: ASSSGQGVSGANVLT
V: TRBV3-1; size: NA; J: TRBJ2-3; CDR3: ASCQERLPGGISTDTQY
V: TRBV7-2; size: many; J: TRBJ2-1; CDR3: ASSLPTLAGGSNEQF
V: TRBV12-3/TRBV12-4; size: many; J: TRBJ1-2; CDR3: ASSKQGAGNYGYT